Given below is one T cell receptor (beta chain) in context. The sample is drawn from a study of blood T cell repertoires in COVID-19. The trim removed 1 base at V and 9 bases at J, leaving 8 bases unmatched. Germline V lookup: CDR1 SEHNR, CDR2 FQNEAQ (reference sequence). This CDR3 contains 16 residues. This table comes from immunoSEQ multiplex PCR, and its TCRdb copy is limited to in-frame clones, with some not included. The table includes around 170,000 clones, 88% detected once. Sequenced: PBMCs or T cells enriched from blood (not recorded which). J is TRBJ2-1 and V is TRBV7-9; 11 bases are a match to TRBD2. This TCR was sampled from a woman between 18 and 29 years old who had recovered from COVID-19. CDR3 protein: CASSLVLAGGSAEQFF. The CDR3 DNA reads TGTGCCAGCAGCTTAGTGCTAGCGGGGGGTTCGGCTGAGCAGTTCTTC.